A single sample gave rise to the 4 T cell receptor beta chains below, sequenced in a study of lymphopenia after photon versus proton radiotherapy. The method was immunoSEQ multiplex PCR; TCRdb's version includes in-frame clones alone and lacks a portion of them. The sample consists of fewer than 35,000 clones, roughly nine tenths of them appearing once. This sample comprised peripheral blood, obtained from a patient treated with proton-based radiotherapy. The receptors shown here come from a woman aged 70-85 years with pancreatic cancer. Some clones in this sample may be carry-over from other donors' samples.

In the case of this clone: Other nucleotide sequences in the sample specify the same CDR3. CDR3 nucleotides: TGCGCCAGCAGCTTGGCAGGTGCGGTCACCGGGGAGCTGTTTTTT. Protein product: CASSLAGAVTGELFF. The V call is TRBV5-1, the J call TRBJ2-2; no definite D call. V shed 0 bases and J shed 4 bases, with 10 bases lying between them. CDR3 length: 15 residues. Germline lookup yields CDR1 SGHRS and CDR2 YFSETQ.

The chain recombines TRBV19 with TRBJ1-5, with D possibly being TRBD1 (6 bases). This CDR3 contains 16 residues. V lost 1 base and J lost 2, with 12 bases in between. Germline CDR1 reads LNHDA; CDR2 reads SQIVND (reference sequence). The CDR3 DNA reads as TGTGCCAGTAGTATAGTAGGCAGGGGAGGCAATCAGCCCCAGCATTTT. Its protein is CASSIVGRGGNQPQHF.

The CDR3 loop is CAWSADRGKPEAFF. CDR3 nucleotides: TGTGCCTGGAGCGCCGACAGGGGTAAGCCTGAAGCTTTCTTT. This rearrangement joins TRBV30 to TRBJ1-1; 8 bases align to TRBD1. This CDR3 has 14 amino acids. V lost 3 bases and J lost 6; bases outside the gene matches: 9. The germline V gene has CDR1 GTSNPN and CDR2 SVGIG (reference sequence).

This clone is a singleton in its sample. The chain has TRBV19 and TRBJ2-7; the match to TRBD2 covers 9 bases. This CDR3 region has 15 residues. V lost 5 bases, J lost 5 bases, and 10 bases stayed unmatched. Germline CDR1 LNHDA, CDR2 SQIVND (reference sequence). CDR3 in amino acids: CASSPAGTSSHEQYF. The CDR3 DNA reads as TGTGCCAGTAGTCCTGCCGGGACTAGCTCTCACGAGCAGTACTTC. The full variable domain, with the rest looked up from reference TRBV19 and TRBJ2-7, is DGGITQSPKYLFRKEGQNVTLSCEQNLNHDAMYWYRQDPGQGLRLIYYSQIVNDFQKGDIAEGYSVSREKKESFPLTVTSAQKNPTAFYLCASSPAGTSSHEQYFGPGTRLTVT.